Included here is one T cell receptor (beta chain) sequence, with context. The antigen is unknown. This entry is derived from a study of cytomegalovirus exposure and HLA in healthy donors. Overall study results and limits: An analysis done earlier found most TCR beta V segments productive about 87% or about 30% of the time. Accurate prediction of HLA-A and HLA-B alleles (for most subjects) was reportedly achieved from TCR beta sequences.

With V trimmed by 4 bases and J by 6 bases, 8 bases remained unmatched. Germline CDR1 reads MNHEY; CDR2 reads SVGAGI. This CDR3 region has 15 residues. In the PCR, 60 Vbeta and 13 Jbeta primers were used. The repertoire was sequenced with immunoSEQ multiplex PCR; TCRdb's copy has only in-frame clones and lacks some. The table shows approximately 140,000 clones, with approximately 80% occurring only once. The chain joins TRBV6-5 to TRBJ2-1, with 8 bases that match TRBD2. Source material: PBMCs. This receptor was taken from a woman between 40 and 55 years old in good health and CMV-seronegative. In DNA form, the CDR3 reads TGTGCCAGCAGTTCCCCGGGACTAGGCGGCAATGAGCAGTTCTTC. Translation: CASSSPGLGGNEQFF.